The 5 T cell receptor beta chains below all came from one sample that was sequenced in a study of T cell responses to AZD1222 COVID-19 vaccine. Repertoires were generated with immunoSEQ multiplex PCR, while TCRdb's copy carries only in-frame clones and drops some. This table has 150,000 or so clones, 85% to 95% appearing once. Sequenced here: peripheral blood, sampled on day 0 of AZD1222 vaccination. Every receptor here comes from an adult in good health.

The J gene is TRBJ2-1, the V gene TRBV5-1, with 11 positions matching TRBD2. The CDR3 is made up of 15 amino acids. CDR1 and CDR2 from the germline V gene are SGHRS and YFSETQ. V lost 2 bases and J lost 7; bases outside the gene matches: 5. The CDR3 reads CASSLLAGVRNEQFF. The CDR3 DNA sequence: TGCGCCAGCAGCTTACTAGCGGGAGTACGAAATGAGCAGTTCTTC. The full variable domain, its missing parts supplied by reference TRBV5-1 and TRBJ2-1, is KAGVTQTPRYLIKTRGQQVTLSCSPISGHRSVSWYQQTPGQGLQFLFEYFSETQRNKGNFPGRFSGRQFSNSRSEMNVSTLELGDSALYLCASSLLAGVRNEQFFGPGTRLTVL.

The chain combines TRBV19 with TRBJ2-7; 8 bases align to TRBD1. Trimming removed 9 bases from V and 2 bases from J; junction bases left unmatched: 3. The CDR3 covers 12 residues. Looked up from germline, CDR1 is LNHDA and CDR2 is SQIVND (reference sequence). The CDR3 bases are TGTGCCAGCATGGACAGGGCCTACGAGCAGTACTTC. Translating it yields CASMDRAYEQYF.

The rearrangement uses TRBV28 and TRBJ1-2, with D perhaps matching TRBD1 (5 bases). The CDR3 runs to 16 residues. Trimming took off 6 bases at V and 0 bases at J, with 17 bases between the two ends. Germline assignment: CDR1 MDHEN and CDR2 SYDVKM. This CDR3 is CASSKPSGVTNYGYTF. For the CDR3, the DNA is TGTGCCAGCAGCAAGCCATCGGGGGTTACTAACTATGGCTACACCTTC.

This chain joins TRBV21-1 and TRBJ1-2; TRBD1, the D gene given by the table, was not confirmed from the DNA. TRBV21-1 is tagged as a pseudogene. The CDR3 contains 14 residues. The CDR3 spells CASSFHRANYGYTF. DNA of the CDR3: TGTGCCAGCAGTTTCCACAGGGCTAACTATGGCTACACCTTC.

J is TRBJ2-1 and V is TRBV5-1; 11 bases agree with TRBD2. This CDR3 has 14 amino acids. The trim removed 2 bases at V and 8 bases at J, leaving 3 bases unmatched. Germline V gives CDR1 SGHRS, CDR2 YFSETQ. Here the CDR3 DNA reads TGCGCCAGCAGCTTTAGCGGGAGGGCGGATGAGCAGTTCTTC. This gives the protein CASSFSGRADEQFF.